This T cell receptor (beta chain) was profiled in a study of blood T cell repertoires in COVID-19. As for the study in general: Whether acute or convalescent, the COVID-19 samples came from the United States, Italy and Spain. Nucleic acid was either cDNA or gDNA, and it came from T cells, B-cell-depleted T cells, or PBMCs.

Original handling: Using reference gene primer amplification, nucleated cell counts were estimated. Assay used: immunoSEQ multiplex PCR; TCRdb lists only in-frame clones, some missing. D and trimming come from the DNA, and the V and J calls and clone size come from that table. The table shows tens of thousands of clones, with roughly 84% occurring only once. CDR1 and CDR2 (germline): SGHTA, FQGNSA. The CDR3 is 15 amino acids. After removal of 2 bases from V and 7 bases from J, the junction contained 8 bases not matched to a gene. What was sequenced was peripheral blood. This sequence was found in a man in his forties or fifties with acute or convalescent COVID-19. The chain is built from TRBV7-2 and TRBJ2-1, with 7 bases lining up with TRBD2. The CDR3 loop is CASSLNGLAENEQFF. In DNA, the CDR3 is TGTGCCAGCAGCTTAAACGGGCTAGCGGAAAATGAGCAGTTCTTC. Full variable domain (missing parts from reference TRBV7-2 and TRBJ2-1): GAGVSQSPSNKVTEKGKDVELRCDPISGHTALYWYRQSLGQGLEFLIYFQGNSAPDKSGLPSDRFSAERTGGSVSTLTIQRTQQEDSAVYLCASSLNGLAENEQFFGPGTRLTVL.